This passage covers 29 T cell receptor beta chains from one sample sequenced in a study of T cell changes during pregnancy in multiple sclerosis. Profiled with immunoSEQ multiplex PCR; TCRdb holds only in-frame clones, not every one. The sample lists 50,000 to 60,000 clones; about 90% were seen once. This specimen was CD4+ T cells from peripheral blood mononuclear cells, taken in the first trimester of pregnancy. The source of these receptors is a female donor with multiple sclerosis, enrolled in a pregnancy study.

This clone has only a few counts. The chain joins TRBV21-1 to TRBJ2-5; TRBD2, as called in the table, went unchecked against the DNA. TRBV21-1 is listed as a pseudogene. The CDR3 is 15 amino acids. The CDR3 region has the DNA TGTGCCAGCAGCAGCGGGACTAGCAAACAAGAGACCCAGTACTTC. This codes for CASSSGTSKQETQYF.

Remarks on this clone: Its ends do not fully match the called genes, so a read error is possible. J is TRBJ1-6 and V is TRBV9, with D maybe TRBD1 (6 bases). CDR3 length equals 16 residues. Germline CDR1 is SGDLS and CDR2 is YYNGEE. The CDR3 sequence is CASSVGGGSFNSPLHF. The CDR3 bases are TGTGCCAGCAGCGTAGGTGGGGGCTCCTTTAATTCACCCCTCCACTTT.

This clone appeared once. V and J are TRBV18 and TRBJ2-7; 7 bases agree with TRBD1. The germline gives CDR1 KGHSH, CDR2 LQKENI. Trimming removed 3 bases from V and 7 bases from J; junction bases left unmatched: 6. The CDR3 covers 13 residues. The CDR3 DNA is TGTGCCAGCTCACCGGGACAGCCTTTGGAGCAGTACTTC. This encodes CASSPGQPLEQYF.

The chain is built from TRBV23-1 and TRBJ2-5; D uncertain. TRBV23-1 counts as an open reading frame of uncertain function. The length of the CDR3 is 14 residues. The V end lost 6 bases, the J end lost 5 bases, and 16 bases lay between the germline ends. In nucleotides, the CDR3 is TGCGCCAGCAGACATACAGCAGCCTGCGAGACCCAGTACTTC. Protein sequence: CASRHTAACETQYF.

The V call is TRBV19, the J call TRBJ2-1; 8 nucleotides agree with TRBD2. V lost 5 bases and J lost 9; bases outside the gene matches: 15. CDR1 and CDR2 from the germline V gene are LNHDA and SQIVND (reference sequence). The CDR3 has 16 amino acids. CDR3 residues: CASSYTPGPGGGEQFF. The CDR3 coding sequence is TGTGCCAGTAGTTACACCCCAGGGCCGGGAGGGGGTGAGCAGTTCTTC.

The chain couples TRBV7-3 to TRBJ1-2; TRBD1 matches 9 bases. The trim removed 2 bases at V and 0 bases at J, leaving 4 bases unmatched. CDR1 is SGHTA, CDR2 FQGTGA, per germline. The CDR3 totals 16 residues. In DNA, the CDR3 is TGTGCCAGCAGCTTAGGGGGGACAGGGACTAACTATGGCTACACCTTC. Translated, it gives CASSLGGTGTNYGYTF. The full variable domain, completed using reference TRBV7-3 and TRBJ1-2, is GAGVSQTPSNKVTEKGKYVELRCDPISGHTALYWYRQSLGQGPEFLIYFQGTGAADDSGLPNDRFFAVRPEGSVSTLKIQRTERGDSAVYLCASSLGGTGTNYGYTFGSGTRLTVV.

The gene calls are TRBV19 and TRBJ2-3, with D tentatively TRBD2 (7 bases). The CDR3 loop spans 13 amino acids. Trimming pared 4 bases from V and 7 bases from J, leaving 12 bases between. Germline V gives CDR1 LNHDA, CDR2 SQIVND (reference sequence). CDR3 amino acids: CASSSGGRHTQYF. Here the CDR3 DNA reads TGTGCCAGTAGTAGCGGGGGCAGGCATACGCAGTATTTT.

This chain links TRBV5-1 with TRBJ2-3, with TRBD2 as a possible D gene (7 bases). The CDR3 is 15 amino acids. Trimming cost V 4 bases and J 4 bases, with 16 bases left between them. Germline lookup yields CDR1 SGHRS and CDR2 YFSETQ. CDR3 region: CASSPVGGPADTQYF. DNA for the CDR3: TGCGCCAGCAGCCCGGTGGGGGGGCCGGCAGATACGCAGTATTTT. Supplemented by reference TRBV5-1 and TRBJ2-3, the full variable domain reads KAGVTQTPRYLIKTRGQQVTLSCSPISGHRSVSWYQQTPGQGLQFLFEYFSETQRNKGNFPGRFSGRQFSNSRSEMNVSTLELGDSALYLCASSPVGGPADTQYFGPGTRLTVL.

By sample share, this clone is medium-sized. V gene TRBV6-5 combines with J gene TRBJ1-2, with D possibly TRBD1 on 5 matching bases. Germline lookup yields CDR1 MNHEY and CDR2 SVGAGI. The CDR3 is 12 residues long. Trimming stripped 8 bases from V and 8 bases from J, with 15 bases between. CDR3 protein: CASSYRGVGYTF. The DNA for the CDR3 is TGTGCCAGCTCCTATAGGGGTGTCGGCTACACCTTC.

V gene TRBV5-1 combines with J gene TRBJ2-6; 13 bases align to TRBD2. CDR1 is SGHRS and CDR2 is YFSETQ in the germline V gene. CDR3 length: 17 residues. V gave up 7 bases and J gave up 2 bases; unmatched junction bases: 6. The CDR3 DNA sequence: TGCGCCAGCGGGGGACTAGCGGGGTTTCCTGGGGCCAACGTCCTGACTTTC. Its translation: CASGGLAGFPGANVLTF.

This clone was counted only a few times. The chain couples TRBV4-3 to TRBJ1-1; no definite D call. CDR3 length equals 13 residues. V dropped 1 base and J dropped 8 bases, with 11 bases sitting between them. Looked up from germline, CDR1 is LGHNA and CDR2 is YSLEER. In DNA form, the CDR3 reads TGCGCCAGCAGCCAAGTTGGTAAGCCCGAAGCTTTCTTT. Protein sequence: CASSQVGKPEAFF.

The chain links TRBV6-6 to TRBJ2-3; tentative D call: TRBD1 (6 bases). The CDR3 is 15 amino acids. Germline values: CDR1 MNHNY, CDR2 SVGAGI (reference sequence). With 4 bases removed from V and 0 bases from J, the gap between germline ends came to 11 bases. The CDR3 DNA reads as TGTGCCAGCAGTTTCCGGGACACTAGCACAGATACGCAGTATTTT. It encodes CASSFRDTSTDTQYF.

The V gene is TRBV13, the J gene TRBJ2-7; 10 bases line up with TRBD2. V was pared by 5 bases and J by 4 bases, with 17 bases of the junction left unmatched. Germline values: CDR1 PRHDT, CDR2 FYEKMQ (reference sequence). This CDR3 region has 18 residues. Here the CDR3 DNA reads TGTGCCAGCAGCCCCCGGGGACAGCGGGGGGGCCGAGTTTACGAGCAGTACTTC. This codes for CASSPRGQRGGRVYEQYF.

This clone was observed once. This chain uses TRBV10-2 with TRBJ1-2; possibly TRBD1 for D (5 bases). Germline CDR1 WSHSY, CDR2 SAAADI. CDR3 length equals 13 residues. Trimming stripped 10 bases from V and 2 bases from J, with 14 bases between. The DNA for the CDR3 is TGCGCCATCAAATTGGACAAGAACTATGGCTACACCTTC. This gives the protein CAIKLDKNYGYTF.

The chain links TRBV5-5 to TRBJ1-2; D perhaps matches TRBD1 (5 bases). The CDR3 runs to 13 residues. CDR1 and CDR2 from the germline V gene are SGHKS and YYEKEE (reference sequence). Trimming shortened V by 6 bases and J by 7 bases, and 16 bases separated the two germline ends. CDR3 residues: CASTLNPQGGYTF. The CDR3 DNA follows: TGTGCCAGCACCCTTAACCCCCAGGGTGGCTACACCTTC.

This clone was seen a handful of times. V and J are TRBV4-3 and TRBJ1-2; 8 bases are shared with TRBD1. V lost 1 base, J lost 0 bases, and 7 bases stayed unmatched. Germline loops: CDR1 LGHNA, CDR2 YSLEER. The CDR3 length is 17 residues. CDR3 sequence: CASSQAWTGRANYGYTF. The DNA of the CDR3 is TGCGCCAGCAGCCAAGCGTGGACAGGGCGGGCTAACTATGGCTACACCTTC.

This clone was seen more than once but under ten times. The J gene is TRBJ1-5, the V gene TRBV27, with 10 positions matching TRBD1. Trimming cost V 6 bases and J 4 bases; bases outside gene matches: 6. The CDR3 totals 15 residues. The V gene's germline CDR1 is MNHEY and CDR2 SMNVEV (reference sequence). CDR3 residues: CASRPDRGRNQPQHF. As DNA, the CDR3 is TGTGCCAGCAGACCAGACAGGGGGCGAAATCAGCCCCAGCATTTT.

The rearrangement uses TRBV9 and TRBJ2-7; D not certain. Trimming removed 0 bases at V and 10 bases at J, with 23 bases between. CDR3 length: 16 amino acids. CDR1 SGDLS and CDR2 YYNGEE come from the germline V gene. The DNA of the CDR3 is TGTGCCAGCAGCGTAGTGTCTCAGTCCTCTCTCTCCGATCAGTACTTC. Encoded protein: CASSVVSQSSLSDQYF.

The chain uses TRBV19 and TRBJ1-5, with 9 bases matching TRBD1. Germline V CDR1 and CDR2: LNHDA, SQIVND (reference sequence). CDR3 size: 12 residues. The V and J ends lost 9 bases and 6 bases, in that order; junction bases with no gene match: 3. The CDR3 DNA reads as TGTGCCAGCAGGACAGGGGCTCAGCCCCAGCATTTT. Translating gives CASRTGAQPQHF.

The CDR3 sequence is CASSLGPEKQGAIYGYTF. The DNA of the CDR3 is TGTGCCAGCAGCTTGGGCCCCGAAAAACAGGGGGCTATCTATGGCTACACCTTC. This chain links TRBV5-5 with TRBJ1-2, with 9 bases identical to TRBD1. Germline CDR1 SGHKS, CDR2 YYEKEE (reference sequence). The CDR3 contains 18 residues. The V gene end was trimmed by 0 bases and the J gene end by 4 bases; junction bases not matched to a gene: 13.

The chain joins TRBV7-9 to TRBJ2-1, with 7 bases lining up with TRBD1. With 5 bases clipped from V and 8 bases from J, the junction kept 9 bases outside the gene matches. This CDR3 is built from 14 residues. Germline CDR1 reads SEHNR; CDR2 reads FQNEAQ (reference sequence). CDR3 sequence (DNA): TGTGCCAGCAGCCCAGGGACAGTTCGGGATGAGCAGTTCTTC. Amino acids: CASSPGTVRDEQFF.

The rearrangement joins TRBV7-3 to TRBJ2-2; perhaps TRBD1 as D (6 bases). The germline V gene encodes CDR1 SGHTA and CDR2 FQGTGA. The CDR3 is 14 amino acids. V lost 2 bases and J lost 5, with 9 bases in between. CDR3 protein: CASSLYTGTGELFF. The DNA of the CDR3 is TGTGCCAGCAGCTTATATACAGGGACCGGGGAGCTGTTTTTT.

This clone was picked up a small number of times. This chain joins TRBV2 and TRBJ1-5, with TRBD1 matching 7 bases. J lost 3 bases, V lost 8 bases, and 4 bases had no gene match. This CDR3 is built from 13 residues. CDR1 is SNHLY and CDR2 is FYNNEI in the germline V gene. The CDR3 DNA is TGTGCCAGCGAGACAGGGCCCAATCAGCCCCAGCATTTT. Translation: CASETGPNQPQHF.

For the CDR3, the DNA is TGCGCCAGCAGCCAACTGGGTAAAAGCGGCCGTACTAGCACAGATACGCAGTATTTT. Amino acid sequence: CASSQLGKSGRTSTDTQYF. This chain joins TRBV4-3 and TRBJ2-3; D is perhaps TRBD2 (5 bases). Between the trimmed V and J ends, which lost 2 bases and 0 bases, there was a span of 21 bases. Germline CDR1 LGHNA, CDR2 YSLEER. This CDR3 has 19 amino acids.

The CDR3, as DNA: TGCGCCAGCAGCCGAAGTGCCTCGGGACAAAAAGAGACCCAGTACTTC. This encodes CASSRSASGQKETQYF. The chain carries TRBV5-1 and TRBJ2-5; a possible D gene is TRBD1 (6 bases). Trimming removed 4 bases from V and 3 bases from J, with 19 bases in between. Germline values: CDR1 SGHRS, CDR2 YFSETQ. This CDR3 contains 16 residues.

V usage is TRBV2 and J usage is TRBJ2-5; 8 bases match TRBD2. Germline loops: CDR1 SNHLY, CDR2 FYNNEI. V lost 2 bases and J lost 9; bases outside the gene matches: 8. CDR3 length: 14 amino acids. The CDR3 here is CASSETGGKWAQYF. The CDR3 DNA reads as TGTGCCAGCAGTGAAACGGGGGGGAAATGGGCCCAGTACTTC. Filled out from reference TRBV2 and TRBJ2-5, the complete variable domain reads EPEVTQTPSHQVTQMGQEVILRCVPISNHLYFYWYRQILGQKVEFLVSFYNNEISEKSEIFDDQFSVERPDGSNFTLKIRSTKLEDSAMYFCASSETGGKWAQYFGPGTRLLVL.

This clone has just one count. V is TRBV10-1 and J is TRBJ2-3; 7 nucleotides align to TRBD1. The CDR3 consists of 16 residues. V trimming: 3 bases; J trimming: 6 bases; junction bases outside the gene matches: 12. Germline CDR1 is WNHNN and CDR2 is SYGVQD (reference sequence). The CDR3 sequence: CASSDLGQTTRDTQYF. The CDR3 bases are TGCGCCAGCAGTGATCTGGGACAGACTACGAGGGATACGCAGTATTTT.

The V and J genes are TRBV29-1 and TRBJ2-5, with 7 bases matching TRBD1. The closer fit of TRBJ2-7 to the DNA end suggests the J call may be wrong. Germline-derived CDR1 and CDR2 are SQVTM and ANQGSEA. This CDR3 spans 12 amino acids. This chain's CDR3 is CSGLLTGSEQYF. The CDR3 nucleotides read TGCAGCGGCCTTCTGACAGGGTCCGAGCAGTACTTC.

In this sample, this clone turned up once. Different DNA sequences within this sample yield the same CDR3. The J gene is TRBJ1-6, the V gene TRBV27; 7 bases agree with TRBD1. With 1 base clipped from V and 8 bases from J, the junction kept 5 bases outside the gene matches. CDR3 length: 15 amino acids. Germline assignment: CDR1 MNHEY and CDR2 SMNVEV (reference sequence). The CDR3 sequence: CASSLYRGRDSPLHF. CDR3 in DNA: TGTGCCAGCAGTTTATACAGGGGTAGGGATTCACCCCTCCACTTT.